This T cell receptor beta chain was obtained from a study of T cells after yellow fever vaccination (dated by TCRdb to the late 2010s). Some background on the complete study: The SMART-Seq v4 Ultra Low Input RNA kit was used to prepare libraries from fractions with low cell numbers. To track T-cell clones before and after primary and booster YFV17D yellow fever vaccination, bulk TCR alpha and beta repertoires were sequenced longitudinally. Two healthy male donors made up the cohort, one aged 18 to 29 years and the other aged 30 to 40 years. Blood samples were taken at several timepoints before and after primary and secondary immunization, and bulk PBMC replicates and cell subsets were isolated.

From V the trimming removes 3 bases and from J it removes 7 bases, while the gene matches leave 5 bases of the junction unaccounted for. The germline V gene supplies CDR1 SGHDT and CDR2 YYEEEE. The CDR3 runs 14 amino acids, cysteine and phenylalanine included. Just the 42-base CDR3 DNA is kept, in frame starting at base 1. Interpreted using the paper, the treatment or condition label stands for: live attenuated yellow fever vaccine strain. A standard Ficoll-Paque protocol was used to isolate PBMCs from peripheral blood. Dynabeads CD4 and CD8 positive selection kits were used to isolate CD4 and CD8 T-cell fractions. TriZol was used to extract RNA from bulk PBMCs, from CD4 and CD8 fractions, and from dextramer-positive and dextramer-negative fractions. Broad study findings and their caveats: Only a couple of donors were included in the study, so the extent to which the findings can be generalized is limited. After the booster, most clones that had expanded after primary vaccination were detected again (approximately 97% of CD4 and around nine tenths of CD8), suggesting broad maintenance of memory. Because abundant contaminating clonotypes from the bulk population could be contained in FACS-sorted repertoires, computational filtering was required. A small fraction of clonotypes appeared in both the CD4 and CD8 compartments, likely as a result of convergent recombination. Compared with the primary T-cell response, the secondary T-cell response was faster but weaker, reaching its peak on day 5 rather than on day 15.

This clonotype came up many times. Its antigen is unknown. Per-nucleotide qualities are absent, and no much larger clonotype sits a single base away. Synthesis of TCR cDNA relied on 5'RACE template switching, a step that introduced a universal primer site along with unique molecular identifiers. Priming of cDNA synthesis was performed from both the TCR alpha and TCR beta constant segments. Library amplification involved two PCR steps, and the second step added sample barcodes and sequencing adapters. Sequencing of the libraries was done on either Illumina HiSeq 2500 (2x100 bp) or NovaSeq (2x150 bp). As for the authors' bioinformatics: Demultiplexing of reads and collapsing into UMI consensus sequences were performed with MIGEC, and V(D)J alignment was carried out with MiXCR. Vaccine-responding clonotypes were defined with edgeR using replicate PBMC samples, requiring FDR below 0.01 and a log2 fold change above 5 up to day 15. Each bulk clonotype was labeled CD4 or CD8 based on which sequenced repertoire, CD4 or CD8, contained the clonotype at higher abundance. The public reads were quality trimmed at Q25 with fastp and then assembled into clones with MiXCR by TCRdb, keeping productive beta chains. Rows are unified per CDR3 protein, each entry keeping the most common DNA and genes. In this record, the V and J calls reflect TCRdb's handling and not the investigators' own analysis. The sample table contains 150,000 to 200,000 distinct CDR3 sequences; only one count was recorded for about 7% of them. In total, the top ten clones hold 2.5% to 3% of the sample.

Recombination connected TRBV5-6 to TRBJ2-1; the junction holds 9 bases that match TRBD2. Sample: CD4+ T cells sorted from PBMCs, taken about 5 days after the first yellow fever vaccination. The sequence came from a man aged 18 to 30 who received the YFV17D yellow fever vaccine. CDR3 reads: CASSSGLAANEQFF. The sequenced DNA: TGTGCCAGCAGCTCGGGACTAGCAGCGAATGAGCAGTTCTTC.